This is a list of T cell receptor beta chains from one sample in a study of blood T cell repertoires in COVID-19. Produced via immunoSEQ multiplex PCR; TCRdb's table is partial and in-frame only. This table has some 90,000 clones, about 92% appearing once. Sequenced: peripheral blood. Receptors were obtained from a man aged 50-59 years with acute or convalescent COVID-19. CDR3s include the opening cysteine and the closing phenylalanine or tryptophan. A D gene is named only where the DNA matches it firmly.

D: -
J: TRBJ1-6
V: TRBV30
CDR3: CAWSVSATGDSPLHF
DNA: TGTGCCTGGAGTGTAAGCGCGACGGGAGATTCACCCCTCCACTTT

D: -
J: TRBJ1-1
V: TRBV7-9
CDR3: CASSLVGGEAFF
DNA: TGTGCCAGCAGCTTAGTGGGGGGTGAAGCTTTCTTT

D: TRBD1
J: TRBJ2-2
V: TRBV2
CDR3: CASSIHRGALNTGELFF
DNA: TGTGCCAGCAGTATACACAGGGGCGCCTTGAACACCGGGGAGCTGTTTTTT

D: TRBD1
J: TRBJ1-4
V: TRBV4-3
CDR3: CASSVRDRAEEKLFF
DNA: TGCGCCAGCTCTGTCCGGGACAGGGCAGAGGAAAAACTGTTTTTT

D: TRBD2
J: TRBJ2-7
V: TRBV3-1/TRBV3-2
CDR3: CASSQGDSGIPYEQYF
DNA: TGTGCCAGCAGCCAAGGCGATAGCGGGATTCCATACGAGCAGTACTTC

D: -
J: TRBJ2-3
V: TRBV7-9
CDR3: CASSPGTLLTDTQYF
DNA: TGTGCCAGCAGCCCAGGGACTCTCCTCACAGATACGCAGTATTTT

D: -
J: TRBJ2-3
V: TRBV5-1
CDR3: CASRKGGKRTDTQYF
DNA: TGCGCCAGCAGGAAAGGCGGGAAAAGGACAGATACGCAGTATTTT

D: TRBD2
J: TRBJ2-6
V: TRBV7-2
CDR3: CASSPRGGSGANVLTF
DNA: TGTGCCAGCAGCCCCCGGGGGGGATCCGGGGCCAACGTCCTGACTTTC

D: -
J: TRBJ2-1
V: TRBV5-4
CDR3: CASSLEGASYNEQFF
DNA: TGTGCCAGCAGCTTAGAAGGGGCCTCCTACAATGAGCAGTTCTTC

D: -
J: TRBJ2-7
V: TRBV23-1
CDR3: CASSHLPLHSHRSYEQYF
DNA: TGCGCCAGCAGTCACCTTCCTCTTCACTCGCACAGGTCCTACGAGCAGTACTTC